This entry lists 11 T cell receptor beta chains sequenced from one sample in a study of blood T cell repertoires in COVID-19. Assay: immunoSEQ multiplex PCR; the TCRdb copy retains only in-frame clones and omits some. The table lists about 140,000 clones, roughly 80% of them singletons. Sequenced: peripheral blood. Source of these receptors: a human donor in a cohort sampled during active COVID-19.

J is TRBJ2-1 and V is TRBV6-5, with D possibly TRBD1 on 6 matching bases. This CDR3 comprises 16 residues. Germline V gives CDR1 MNHEY, CDR2 SVGAGI. V was clipped by 6 bases and J by 9 bases, with 24 bases between them. Written as DNA, the CDR3 is TGTGCCAGCAGCTACCCGACAGGCTATAATCCGGGTGAGCAGTTCTTC. Translating gives CASSYPTGYNPGEQFF.

The rearrangement uses TRBV7-3 and TRBJ2-3; 11 bases are a match to TRBD2. This CDR3 comprises 15 residues. J lost 5 bases, V lost 4 bases, and 5 bases had no gene match. Germline CDR1 and CDR2: SGHTA and FQGTGA. The CDR3 DNA reads TGTGCCAGCAGCTCCGGGACTAGCGGCCTAGATACGCAGTATTTT. Amino acid sequence: CASSSGTSGLDTQYF.

This rearrangement joins TRBV6-5 to TRBJ1-1, with D unclear. V dropped 4 bases and J dropped 0 bases, with 9 bases sitting between them. The CDR3 has 14 residues. Germline values: CDR1 MNHEY, CDR2 SVGAGI. Written as DNA, the CDR3 is TGTGCCAGCAGTTCTAGGAGCATGAACACTGAAGCTTTCTTT. It is translated as CASSSRSMNTEAFF.

This clone came up once. The V call is TRBV3-1 (or the pseudogene TRBV3-2), the J call TRBJ2-7, with D maybe TRBD2 (6 bases). V lost 3 bases and J 7 bases, leaving 7 bases between the germline ends. The length of the CDR3 is 11 residues. CDR1 LGHDT and CDR2 YNNKEL come from the germline V gene (reference sequence). This CDR3 is CASSHAGEQYF. In DNA, the CDR3 is TGTGCCAGCAGCCACGCGGGGGAGCAGTACTTC.

V and J are TRBV19 and TRBJ1-6; TRBD1 might be the D (6 bases). Looked up from germline, CDR1 is LNHDA and CDR2 is SQIVND (reference sequence). The V gene lost 5 bases and the J gene lost 8 bases, with 16 bases spanning the gap. This CDR3 is 15 amino acids long. The CDR3 DNA reads TGTGCCAGTAGTTTCCGGGACAAACCATATTCACCCCTCCACTTT. Translating it yields CASSFRDKPYSPLHF.

The J gene is TRBJ2-3, the V gene TRBV15; D is possibly TRBD1 (6 bases). The CDR3 sequence is 16 residues long. CDR1 is LNHNV, CDR2 YYDKDF, per germline (reference sequence). V gave up 0 bases and J gave up 1 base, with 11 bases separating them. The CDR3 DNA reads TGTGCCACCAGCAGAGACGGACAGATACGCACAGATACGCAGTATTTT. This encodes CATSRDGQIRTDTQYF.

The chain uses TRBV4-1 and TRBJ1-5; 7 bases map to TRBD1. Germline CDR1 is MGHRA and CDR2 is YSYEKL. The CDR3 totals 15 residues. V lost 3 bases and J lost 1; bases outside the gene matches: 3. CDR3 amino acids: CASSHVTGSNQPQHF. CDR3 coding DNA: TGCGCCAGCAGCCACGTGACAGGGAGCAATCAGCCCCAGCATTTT.

This clone occurred a few times. The chain employs TRBV23-1 and TRBJ2-5; TRBD2 might be the D (6 bases). TRBV23-1 is noted as an ORF with a role that remains uncertain. There are 15 residues in the CDR3. Trimming removed 0 bases at V and 5 bases at J, with 13 bases between. This CDR3 is CASSQSWRGKETQYF. The CDR3 nucleotides are TGCGCCAGCAGTCAATCTTGGAGGGGAAAGGAGACCCAGTACTTC.

This clone was seen a single time. This chain connects TRBV19 to TRBJ1-1; tentative D call: TRBD1 (6 bases). V shed 8 bases and J shed 0 bases, with 16 bases lying between them. This CDR3 contains 15 residues. Per germline, CDR1 LNHDA and CDR2 SQIVND (reference sequence). The CDR3 is CASARGGRMNTEAFF. The CDR3, as DNA: TGTGCCAGTGCCCGGGGGGGCAGGATGAACACTGAAGCTTTCTTT.

V and J are TRBV3-1 (or the pseudogene TRBV3-2) and TRBJ1-1; tentatively, D is TRBD1 (5 bases). The CDR3 runs 16 residues. The germline V gene encodes CDR1 LGHDT and CDR2 YNNKEL (reference sequence). The V end was cut by 1 base, the J end by 5 bases, with 17 bases between. CDR3 in DNA: TGTGCCAGCAGCCAAGTAGTTGGGCAGGGAACAACTGAAGCTTTCTTT. Translating it yields CASSQVVGQGTTEAFF.

The V and J genes are TRBV5-6 and TRBJ2-1; the match to TRBD1 covers 8 bases. Germline V gives CDR1 SGHDT, CDR2 YYEEEE. The length of the CDR3 is 14 residues. J lost 7 bases, V lost 6 bases, and 9 bases had no gene match. DNA for the CDR3: TGTGCCAGCACCCTGACAGGGGTCCTGAATGAGCAGTTCTTC. Translating it yields CASTLTGVLNEQFF. Full variable domain (missing parts from reference TRBV5-6 and TRBJ2-1): DAGVTQSPTHLIKTRGQQVTLRCSPKSGHDTVSWYQQALGQGPQFIFQYYEEEERQRGNFPDRFSGHQFPNYSSELNVNALLLGDSALYLCASTLTGVLNEQFFGPGTRLTVL.